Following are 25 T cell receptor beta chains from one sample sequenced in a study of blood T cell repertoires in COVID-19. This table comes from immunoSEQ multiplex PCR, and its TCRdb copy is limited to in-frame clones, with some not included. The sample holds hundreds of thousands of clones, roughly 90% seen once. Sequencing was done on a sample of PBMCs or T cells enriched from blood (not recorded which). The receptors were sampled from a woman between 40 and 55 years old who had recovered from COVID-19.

CDR3 sequence reads: CASSDTSGRGSETQYF. CDR3 nucleotides: TGTGCCAGCAGTGACACTAGCGGGAGAGGTTCGGAGACCCAGTACTTC. The rearrangement links TRBV28 to TRBJ2-5, with 11 bases aligning to TRBD2. The CDR3 is 16 residues long. The V and J ends lost 5 bases and 5 bases, in that order; junction bases with no gene match: 10. CDR1 and CDR2 from the germline V gene are MDHEN and SYDVKM.

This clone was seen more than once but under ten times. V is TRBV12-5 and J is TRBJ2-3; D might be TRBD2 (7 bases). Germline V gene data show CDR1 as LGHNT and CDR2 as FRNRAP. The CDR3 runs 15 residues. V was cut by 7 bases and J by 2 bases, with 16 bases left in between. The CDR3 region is CASALRGGNTDTQYF. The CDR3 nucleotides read TGTGCTAGTGCCCTAAGGGGGGGCAACACAGATACGCAGTATTTT. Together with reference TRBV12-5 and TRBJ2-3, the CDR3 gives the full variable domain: DARVTQTPRHKVTEMGQEVTMRCQPILGHNTVFWYRQTMMQGLELLAYFRNRAPLDDSGMPKDRFSAEMPDATLATLKIQPSEPRDSAVYFCASALRGGNTDTQYFGPGTRLTVL.

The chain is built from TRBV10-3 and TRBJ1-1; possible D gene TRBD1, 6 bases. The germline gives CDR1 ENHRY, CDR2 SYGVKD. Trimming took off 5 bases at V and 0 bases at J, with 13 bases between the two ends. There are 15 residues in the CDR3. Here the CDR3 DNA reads TGTGCCATCAGTCTGGACAGAGACATGAACACTGAAGCTTTCTTT. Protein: CAISLDRDMNTEAFF.

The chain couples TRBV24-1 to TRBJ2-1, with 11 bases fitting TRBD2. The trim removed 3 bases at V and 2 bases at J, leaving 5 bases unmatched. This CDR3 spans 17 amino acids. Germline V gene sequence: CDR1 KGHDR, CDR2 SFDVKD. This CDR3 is CATSDRSLAGAYNEQFF. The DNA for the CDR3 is TGTGCCACCAGTGATCGCTCACTAGCGGGAGCCTACAATGAGCAGTTCTTC.

The CDR3 loop reads CASSLLAGTKQETQYF. For the CDR3, the DNA is TGTGCCAGCTCACTCCTCGCCGGGACTAAACAAGAGACCCAGTACTTC. The chain couples TRBV18 to TRBJ2-5; 7 positions agree with TRBD2. V lost 4 bases to trimming and J lost 2 bases; unmatched junction nucleotides: 10. CDR3 length: 16 residues. The germline gives CDR1 KGHSH, CDR2 LQKENI.

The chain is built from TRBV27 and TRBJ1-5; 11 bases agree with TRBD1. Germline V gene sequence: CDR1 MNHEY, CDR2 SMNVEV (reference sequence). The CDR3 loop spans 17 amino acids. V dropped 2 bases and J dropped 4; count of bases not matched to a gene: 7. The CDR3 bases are TGTGCCAGCAGTTTAGGGGCCCGGGACAGGGGGAATCAGCCCCAGCATTTT. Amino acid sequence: CASSLGARDRGNQPQHF.

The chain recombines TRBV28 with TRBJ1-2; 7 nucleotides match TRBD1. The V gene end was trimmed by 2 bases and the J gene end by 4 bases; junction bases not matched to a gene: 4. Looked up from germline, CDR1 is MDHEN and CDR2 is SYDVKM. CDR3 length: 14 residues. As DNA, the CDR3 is TGTGCCAGCAGTTTAGAGGACAGGTTCTATGGCTACACCTTC. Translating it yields CASSLEDRFYGYTF.

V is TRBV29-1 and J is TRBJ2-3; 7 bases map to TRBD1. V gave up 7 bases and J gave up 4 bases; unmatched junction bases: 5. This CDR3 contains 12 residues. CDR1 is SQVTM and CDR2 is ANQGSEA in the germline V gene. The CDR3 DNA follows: TGCAGCGCACGACAGGGAGCAGATACGCAGTATTTT. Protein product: CSARQGADTQYF.

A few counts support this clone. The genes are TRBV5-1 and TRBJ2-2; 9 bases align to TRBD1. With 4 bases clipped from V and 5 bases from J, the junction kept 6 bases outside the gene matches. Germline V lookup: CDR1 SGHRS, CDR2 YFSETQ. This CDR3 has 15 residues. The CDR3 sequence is CASSPDRGTTGELFF. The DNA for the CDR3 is TGCGCCAGCAGCCCGGACAGGGGTACGACCGGGGAGCTGTTTTTT.

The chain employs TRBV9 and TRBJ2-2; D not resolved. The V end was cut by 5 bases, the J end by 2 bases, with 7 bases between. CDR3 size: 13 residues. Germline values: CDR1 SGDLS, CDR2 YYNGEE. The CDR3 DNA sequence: TGTGCCAGCAGTCACGGTAACACCGGGGAGCTGTTTTTT. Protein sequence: CASSHGNTGELFF.

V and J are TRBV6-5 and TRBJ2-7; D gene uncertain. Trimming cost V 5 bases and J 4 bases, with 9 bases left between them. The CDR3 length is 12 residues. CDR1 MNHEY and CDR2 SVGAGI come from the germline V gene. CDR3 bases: TGTGCCAGCAGTAGTACAGAGTACGAGCAGTACTTC. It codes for CASSSTEYEQYF.

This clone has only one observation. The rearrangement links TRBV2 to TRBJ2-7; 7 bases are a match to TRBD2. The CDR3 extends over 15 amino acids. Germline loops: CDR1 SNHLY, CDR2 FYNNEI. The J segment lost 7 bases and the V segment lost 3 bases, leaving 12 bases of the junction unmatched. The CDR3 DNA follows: TGTGCCAGCAGTGAGCAGGGAGCGGGGTACGGGGAGCAGTACTTC. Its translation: CASSEQGAGYGEQYF.

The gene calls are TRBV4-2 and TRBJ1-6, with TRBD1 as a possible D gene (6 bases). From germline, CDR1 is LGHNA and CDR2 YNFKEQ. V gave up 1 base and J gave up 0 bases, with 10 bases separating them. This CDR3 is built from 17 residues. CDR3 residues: CASSQGRGSSYNSPLHF. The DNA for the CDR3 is TGTGCCAGCAGCCAAGGAAGGGGGAGCTCCTATAATTCACCCCTCCACTTT.

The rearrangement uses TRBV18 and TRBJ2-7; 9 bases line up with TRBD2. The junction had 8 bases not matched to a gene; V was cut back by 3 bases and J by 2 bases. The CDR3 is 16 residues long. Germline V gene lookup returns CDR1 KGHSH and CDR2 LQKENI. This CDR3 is CASSPPLAGGTYEQYF. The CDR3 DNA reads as TGTGCCAGCTCACCCCCCTTGGCGGGAGGGACCTACGAGCAGTACTTC.

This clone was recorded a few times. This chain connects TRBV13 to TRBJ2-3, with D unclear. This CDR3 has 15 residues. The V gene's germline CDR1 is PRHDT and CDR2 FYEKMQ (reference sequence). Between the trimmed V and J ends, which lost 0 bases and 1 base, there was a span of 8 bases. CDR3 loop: CASSLGSSGTDTQYF. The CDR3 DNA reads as TGTGCCAGCAGCTTAGGATCCAGCGGCACAGATACGCAGTATTTT.

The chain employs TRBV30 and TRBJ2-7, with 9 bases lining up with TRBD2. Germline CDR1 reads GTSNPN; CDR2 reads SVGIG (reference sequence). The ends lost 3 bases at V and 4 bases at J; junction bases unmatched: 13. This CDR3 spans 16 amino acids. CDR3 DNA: TGTGCCTGGAGGAGGGGGGTAGGAGCGGGAGGTTACGAGCAGTACTTC. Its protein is CAWRRGVGAGGYEQYF.

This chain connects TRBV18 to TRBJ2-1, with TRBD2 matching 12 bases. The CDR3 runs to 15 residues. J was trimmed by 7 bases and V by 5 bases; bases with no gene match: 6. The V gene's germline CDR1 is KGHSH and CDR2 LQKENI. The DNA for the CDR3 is TGTGCCAGCTCAACAGGACTAGCGGGACTTAATGAGCAGTTCTTC. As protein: CASSTGLAGLNEQFF.

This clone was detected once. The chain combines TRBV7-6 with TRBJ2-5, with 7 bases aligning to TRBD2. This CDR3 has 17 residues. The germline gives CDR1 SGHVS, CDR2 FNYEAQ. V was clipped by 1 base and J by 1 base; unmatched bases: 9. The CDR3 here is CASSLVWSSGVQETQYF. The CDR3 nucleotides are TGTGCCAGCAGCTTAGTATGGTCTAGCGGAGTCCAAGAGACCCAGTACTTC. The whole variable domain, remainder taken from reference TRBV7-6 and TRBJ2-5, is GAGVSQSPRYKVTKRGQDVALRCDPISGHVSLYWYRQALGQGPEFLTYFNYEAQQDKSGLPNDRFSAERPEGSISTLTIQRTEQRDSAMYRCASSLVWSSGVQETQYFGPGTRLLVL.

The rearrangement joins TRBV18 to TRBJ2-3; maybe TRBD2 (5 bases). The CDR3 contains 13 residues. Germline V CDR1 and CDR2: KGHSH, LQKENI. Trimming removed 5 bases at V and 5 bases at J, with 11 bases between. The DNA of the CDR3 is TGTGCCAGCTCATCCGGGAATGGAGATACGCAGTATTTT. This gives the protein CASSSGNGDTQYF.

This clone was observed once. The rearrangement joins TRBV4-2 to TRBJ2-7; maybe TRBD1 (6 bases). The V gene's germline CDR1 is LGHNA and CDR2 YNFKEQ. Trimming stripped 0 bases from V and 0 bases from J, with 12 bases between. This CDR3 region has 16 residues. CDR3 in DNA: TGTGCCAGCAGCCAAGAGACAGGCGGAATCTCCTACGAGCAGTACTTC. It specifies CASSQETGGISYEQYF.

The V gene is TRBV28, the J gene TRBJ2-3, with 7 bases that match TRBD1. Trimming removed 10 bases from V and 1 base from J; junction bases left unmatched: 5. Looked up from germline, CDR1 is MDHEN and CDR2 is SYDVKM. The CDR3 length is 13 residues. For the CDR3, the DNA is TGTGCCAACAAGGGGGCTGGCACAGATACGCAGTATTTT. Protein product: CANKGAGTDTQYF.

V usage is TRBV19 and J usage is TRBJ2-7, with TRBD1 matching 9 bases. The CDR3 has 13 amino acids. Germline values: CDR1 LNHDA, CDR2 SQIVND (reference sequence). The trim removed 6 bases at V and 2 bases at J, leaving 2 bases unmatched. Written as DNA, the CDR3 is TGTGCCAGTAGGGGGACAGGGACCTACGAGCAGTACTTC. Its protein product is CASRGTGTYEQYF.

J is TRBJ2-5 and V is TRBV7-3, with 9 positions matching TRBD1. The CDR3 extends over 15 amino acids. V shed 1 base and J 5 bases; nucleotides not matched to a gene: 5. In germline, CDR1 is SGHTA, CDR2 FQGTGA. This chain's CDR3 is CASSLRRDRDETQYF. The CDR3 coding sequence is TGTGCCAGCAGCTTAAGAAGGGACAGGGATGAGACCCAGTACTTC. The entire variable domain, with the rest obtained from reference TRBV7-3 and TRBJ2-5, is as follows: GAGVSQTPSNKVTEKGKYVELRCDPISGHTALYWYRQSLGQGPEFLIYFQGTGAADDSGLPNDRFFAVRPEGSVSTLKIQRTERGDSAVYLCASSLRRDRDETQYFGPGTRLLVL.

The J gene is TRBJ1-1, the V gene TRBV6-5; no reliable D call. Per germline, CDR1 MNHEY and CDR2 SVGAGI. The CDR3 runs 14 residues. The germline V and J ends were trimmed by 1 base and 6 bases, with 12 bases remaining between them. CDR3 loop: CASSYYGSYAEAFF. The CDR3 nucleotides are TGTGCCAGCAGTTACTACGGGTCTTACGCTGAAGCTTTCTTT.

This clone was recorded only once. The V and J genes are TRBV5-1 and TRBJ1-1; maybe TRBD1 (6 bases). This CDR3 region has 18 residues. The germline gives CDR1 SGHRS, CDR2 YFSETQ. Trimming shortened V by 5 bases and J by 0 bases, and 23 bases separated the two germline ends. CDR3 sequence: CASSSYRAQGTMNTEAFF. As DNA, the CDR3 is TGCGCCAGCAGTTCATACAGGGCCCAGGGAACGATGAACACTGAAGCTTTCTTT. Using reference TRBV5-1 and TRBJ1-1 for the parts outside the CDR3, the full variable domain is KAGVTQTPRYLIKTRGQQVTLSCSPISGHRSVSWYQQTPGQGLQFLFEYFSETQRNKGNFPGRFSGRQFSNSRSEMNVSTLELGDSALYLCASSSYRAQGTMNTEAFFGQGTRLTVV.